Each of the 14 T cell receptor beta chains below was sequenced from the same sample in a study of blood T cell repertoires in COVID-19. Sequencing used immunoSEQ multiplex PCR; TCRdb keeps in-frame clones, though not all of them. The sample lists 200,000 to 250,000 clones, about 90% occurring once. Sequenced input: PBMCs or T cells enriched from blood (not recorded which). These receptors were taken from a woman aged 25 to 39 who had been exposed to COVID-19.

This clone occurred a few times. The gene calls are TRBV21-1 and TRBJ1-5; the DNA was not compared with TRBD1, the D call given in the table. TRBV21-1 is labeled a pseudogene. This CDR3 has 16 amino acids. The CDR3 here is CASSAERTGPLGPQHF. The CDR3 DNA is TGTGCCAGCAGCGCGGAGCGGACAGGGCCCTTGGGGCCCCAGCATTTT.

The genes are TRBV2 and TRBJ1-5, with D possibly TRBD1 on 6 matching bases. The CDR3 has 15 amino acids. V lost 5 bases and J lost 2, with 13 bases in between. CDR1 and CDR2 from the germline V gene are SNHLY and FYNNEI. The DNA of the CDR3 is TGTGCCAGCAGTCAACAGGGAGGGGGCAATCAGCCCCAGCATTTT. Amino acids: CASSQQGGGNQPQHF.

The gene calls are TRBV14 and TRBJ2-7, with D possibly being TRBD2 (5 bases). The CDR3 is 14 residues long. Deletions cut 3 bases from V and 2 bases from J, with 11 bases between. From germline, CDR1 is SGHDN and CDR2 FVKESK. The CDR3 here is CASSQPAETYEQYF. CDR3 bases: TGTGCCAGCAGCCAGCCAGCGGAAACCTACGAGCAGTACTTC. Looking up the rest from reference TRBV14 and TRBJ2-7 gives the full variable domain: EAGVTQFPSHSVIEKGQTVTLRCDPISGHDNLYWYRRVMGKEIKFLLHFVKESKQDESGMPNNRFLAERTGGTYSTLKVQPAELEDSGVYFCASSQPAETYEQYFGPGTRLTVT.

The chain is built from TRBV19 and TRBJ1-4, with D unclear. Looked up from germline, CDR1 is LNHDA and CDR2 is SQIVND (reference sequence). The CDR3 extends over 14 amino acids. The V end was cut by 6 bases, the J end by 0 bases, with 8 bases between. The CDR3 protein is CASRTKPTNEKLFF. The CDR3 nucleotides read TGTGCCAGTAGGACAAAACCAACTAATGAAAAACTGTTTTTT.

The rearrangement joins TRBV24-1 to TRBJ2-2; 11 bases match TRBD1. The CDR3 runs to 17 residues. CDR1 KGHDR and CDR2 SFDVKD come from the germline V gene. The junction had 7 bases not matched to a gene; V was cut back by 4 bases and J by 4 bases. In DNA form, the CDR3 reads TGTGCCACCAGTGACACAGGACAGGGGGCGATCACCGGGGAGCTGTTTTTT. It is translated as CATSDTGQGAITGELFF.

This sequence joins TRBV6-5 and TRBJ2-7; D perhaps matches TRBD2 (6 bases). Germline-derived CDR1 and CDR2 are MNHEY and SVGAGI. The V and J ends lost 5 bases and 3 bases respectively, with 11 bases between them. CDR3 size: 13 residues. CDR3 bases: TGTGCCAGCAGTCTCCGGCGGGGCTACGAGCAGTACTTC. Protein product: CASSLRRGYEQYF.

CDR3 sequence (DNA): TGCGCCAGCAGTGAGTTGGGACAGGGCTTCACAGATACGCAGTATTTT. It codes for CASSELGQGFTDTQYF. The chain uses TRBV10-1 and TRBJ2-3; TRBD1 matches 9 bases. The CDR3 extends over 16 amino acids. Germline CDR1 WNHNN, CDR2 SYGVQD (reference sequence). After removal of 1 base from V and 2 bases from J, the junction contained 4 bases not matched to a gene.

The chain joins TRBV2 to TRBJ2-7, with TRBD2 identical over 10 bases. This CDR3 region has 14 residues. Losses at the gene ends were 4 bases for V and 6 bases for J; bases not matched to a gene: 6. The germline CDR1 and CDR2 sequences are SNHLY and FYNNEI. The CDR3 bases are TGTGCCAGCAGTGTCTTAGCGGGAGGAGGCGAGCAGTACTTC. It yields the protein CASSVLAGGGEQYF.

The J gene is TRBJ2-2, the V gene TRBV24-1; 9 nucleotides line up with TRBD1. This CDR3 spans 17 amino acids. Germline V gives CDR1 KGHDR, CDR2 SFDVKD. Unmatched junction bases numbered 8, after V lost 0 bases and J lost 7 bases. CDR3 bases: TGTGCCACCAGTGATTTGAAGGGGACAGGGTTCTACGGGGAGCTGTTTTTT. It translates to CATSDLKGTGFYGELFF.

The V gene is TRBV24-1, the J gene TRBJ2-1; TRBD2 might be the D (6 bases). Trimming took off 8 bases at V and 6 bases at J, with 22 bases between the two ends. Germline V CDR1 and CDR2: KGHDR, SFDVKD. The CDR3 runs 16 residues. The CDR3 sequence is CATIGGSAGLGNEQFF. Written as DNA, the CDR3 is TGTGCCACCATTGGCGGTTCCGCGGGGTTAGGCAATGAGCAGTTCTTC.

This chain links TRBV6-5 with TRBJ2-3; 7 nucleotides agree with TRBD1. The CDR3 totals 14 residues. Looked up from germline, CDR1 is MNHEY and CDR2 is SVGAGI. V was pared by 10 bases and J by 3 bases, with 10 bases of the junction left unmatched. CDR3 nucleotides: TGTGCCACCCGGCAACAGGGGATGACAGATACGCAGTATTTT. Its protein is CATRQQGMTDTQYF.

This clone has a count of ten or more. The chain links TRBV12-3 or TRBV12-4 to TRBJ1-2, with TRBD1 matching 10 bases. Trimming removed 7 bases from V and 8 bases from J; junction bases left unmatched: 7. The CDR3 contains 13 residues. The CDR3 loop is CASTSGTGVGYTF. The DNA for the CDR3 is TGTGCCAGCACCTCGGGGACAGGGGTCGGCTACACCTTC.

The chain links TRBV28 to TRBJ2-2, with a possible D match to TRBD2 (5 bases). V shed 8 bases and J shed 5 bases, with 15 bases lying between them. The CDR3 consists of 14 residues. Germline assignment: CDR1 MDHEN and CDR2 SYDVKM. Here the CDR3 DNA reads TGTGCCAGCGGGTGGAGGCGGTGGACCGGGGAGCTGTTTTTT. It encodes CASGWRRWTGELFF.

The chain couples TRBV2 to TRBJ2-1; D might be TRBD2 (6 bases). The CDR3 length is 16 residues. CDR1 and CDR2 from the germline V gene are SNHLY and FYNNEI. V was trimmed by 10 bases and J by 6 bases, leaving 25 bases between them. The CDR3 spells CATATGDSLIPNEQFF. CDR3 nucleotides: TGTGCCACCGCAACCGGGGACTCTCTGATTCCCAATGAGCAGTTCTTC.